This is a list of T cell receptor beta chains from one sample in a study of patients and donors after allogeneic stem cell transplantation. TCRdb called the RT-PCR reads again in MiXCR, with one record for every CDR3 protein. Among fewer than 500,000 distinct CDR3 sequences, 16% were seen once, and the ten largest hold less than 8.5%. Sequencing used blood, either unsorted or a sorted T cell fraction (not recorded which). All receptors come from a human donor who was either an allogeneic HSCT recipient or a stem cell or donor lymphocyte infusion donor (not recorded which). It is not recorded whose cells these are; they may come from a transplant donor. The CDR3 runs from the conserved cysteine through the conserved F or W. The D gene is left open where the match is weak. The size entry is marked missing in some rows and otherwise reads once, few, many or a size class.

>TRBJ2-1|NA|17|TRBD2|TRBV5-1
CASSYGILGLARSEQFF
TGCGCCAGCAGCTATGGGATCTTGGGACTAGCGCGGTCTGAGCAGTTCTTC
>TRBJ2-7|NA|13|NA|TRBV20-1
CSAREPSSKEQYF
TGCAGTGCTAGGGAACCTTCGTCGAAAGAGCAGTACTTC
>TRBJ2-7|NA|15|NA|TRBV3-1
CASSQDGGLGGEQYF
TGTGCCAGCAGCCAAGATGGCGGGTTAGGGGGGGAGCAGTACTTC
>TRBJ2-3|NA|12|NA|TRBV24-1
CATSQWGFTQYF
TGTGCCACCAGCCAGTGGGGGTTTACGCAGTATTTT
>TRBJ2-7|NA|15|TRBD2|TRBV11-1
CASSLALAGTSGQYF
TGTGCCAGCAGCTTAGCGCTAGCGGGGACCTCCGGGCAGTACTTC
>TRBJ2-7|few|17|TRBD2|TRBV7-6
CASSPGLAGGLSYEQYF
TGTGCCAGCAGCCCCGGACTAGCGGGAGGCCTCTCCTACGAGCAGTACTTC
>TRBJ2-2|few|12|NA|TRBV4-1
CASSHYTGELFF
TGCGCCAGCAGCCATTACACCGGGGAGCTGTTTTTT
>TRBJ2-3|few|18|TRBD2|TRBV20-1
CSARPIILAGLTTDTQYF
TGCAGTGCTAGACCTATTATACTAGCGGGCTTAACCACAGATACGCAGTATTTT
>TRBJ2-7|few|14|TRBD1|TRBV12-3/TRBV12-4
CASSHVQGAGEQYF
TGTGCCAGCAGTCATGTACAGGGGGCGGGCGAGCAGTACTTC
>TRBJ1-2|few|11|NA|TRBV4-1
CASSRDDCYTF
TGCGCCAGCAGCCGGGACGATTGCTACACCTTC
>TRBJ2-3|NA|16|NA|TRBV7-8
CASSLRGSTSTDTQYF
TGTGCCAGCAGCTTAAGGGGCTCCACTAGCACAGATACGCAGTATTTT
>TRBJ1-1|NA|12|NA|TRBV6-2/TRBV6-3
CASRIGWTEAFF
TGTGCCAGCAGAATCGGGTGGACTGAAGCTTTCTTT
>TRBJ1-2|NA|16|TRBD1|TRBV3-1
CASSQDLRQGLYGYTF
TGTGCCAGCAGCCAAGATTTGAGACAGGGACTCTATGGCTACACCTTC
>TRBJ2-5|NA|16|TRBD2|TRBV7-6
CASSLSGRAGQETQYF
TGTGCCAGCAGCCTGAGCGGGAGGGCCGGCCAAGAGACCCAGTACTTC
>TRBJ2-3|NA|16|NA|TRBV4-3
CASSQGATAGTDTQYF
TGCGCCAGCAGCCAAGGGGCGACTGCAGGCACAGATACGCAGTATTTT
>TRBJ2-4|few|17|NA|TRBV4-3
CASSQAGRSLAKNIQYF
TGCGCCAGCAGCCAAGCCGGCCGGAGTCTAGCCAAAAACATTCAGTACTTC
>TRBJ1-4|many|16|NA|TRBV7-2
CASSLDPGATNEKLFF
TGTGCCAGCAGCTTAGATCCAGGGGCAACTAATGAAAAACTGTTTTTT
>TRBJ2-4|NA|14|NA|TRBV7-9
CASSPSRTLDIQYF
TGTGCCAGCAGCCCAAGCCGGACATTGGACATTCAGTACTTC
>TRBJ2-5|few|17|NA|TRBV6-5
CASSYHSRSRGGETQYF
TGTGCCAGCAGTTACCATTCGAGGAGCCGAGGAGGAGAGACCCAGTACTTC
>TRBJ1-2|NA|17|TRBD1|TRBV5-4
CASGSGQGGILNYGYTF
TGTGCCAGCGGTTCAGGACAGGGGGGAATCCTTAACTATGGCTACACCTTC
>TRBJ1-1|NA|11|TRBD1|TRBV12-3/TRBV12-4
CASNRQGLAFF
TGTGCCAGCAATCGACAGGGGTTAGCTTTCTTT
>TRBJ2-1|NA|12|NA|TRBV2
CASQLDYNEQFF
TGTGCCAGCCAACTAGACTACAATGAGCAGTTCTTC
>TRBJ2-5|NA|16|TRBD2|TRBV12-5
CASGSRTSGRSETQYF
TGTGCTAGTGGTTCCAGGACTAGCGGGAGATCGGAGACCCAGTACTTC
>TRBJ2-3|few|14|TRBD2|TRBV7-3
CASSQGLVADTQYF
TGTGCCAGCAGCCAAGGACTAGTAGCAGATACGCAGTATTTT
>TRBJ1-2|few|14|TRBD1|TRBV12-3/TRBV12-4
CASRPTGPDYGYTF
TGTGCCAGCAGACCGACAGGGCCGGACTATGGCTACACCTTC
>TRBJ2-5|many|11|NA|TRBV12-3/TRBV12-4
CASSFAAPQYF
TGTGCCAGCAGTTTTGCTGCCCCCCAGTACTTC
>TRBJ1-1|few|14|TRBD1|TRBV5-1
CASSVRDRGTEAFF
TGCGCCAGCAGCGTAAGGGACAGGGGAACTGAAGCTTTCTTT
>TRBJ1-1|NA|13|NA|TRBV10-3
CAILSGEEFEAFF
TGTGCCATCCTCTCAGGGGAGGAATTTGAAGCTTTCTTT
>TRBJ2-1|few|14|NA|TRBV19
CASSILGLYNEQFF
TGTGCCAGTAGTATACTAGGACTCTACAATGAGCAGTTCTTC
>TRBJ2-1|many|15|TRBD1|TRBV12-3/TRBV12-4
CASSPDRATYNEQFF
TGTGCCAGCAGCCCCGACAGGGCCACCTACAATGAGCAGTTCTTC
>TRBJ2-7|many|13|TRBD2|TRBV24-1
CATSTTGGFEQYF
TGTGCCACCAGTACAACGGGAGGGTTCGAGCAGTACTTC
>TRBJ2-3|NA|15|TRBD1|TRBV7-9
CASSTDRESTDTQYF
TGTGCCAGCAGCACCGACAGGGAAAGCACAGATACGCAGTATTTT
>TRBJ2-4|NA|14|TRBD2|TRBV2
CASGVSLAENIQYF
TGTGCCAGCGGGGTTTCGCTAGCGGAAAACATTCAGTACTTC
>TRBJ2-1|NA|12|TRBD1|TRBV20-1
CSGQQGKHEQFF
TGCAGTGGCCAACAGGGGAAACATGAGCAGTTCTTC
>TRBJ2-3|few|16|TRBD2|TRBV24-1
CATSDPTSGRGDTQYF
TGTGCCACCAGTGATCCTACTAGCGGGAGGGGAGATACGCAGTATTTT
>TRBJ1-1|once|15|NA|TRBV6-5
CASSYYGGAHTEAFF
TGTGCCAGCAGTTACTACGGCGGGGCGCACACTGAAGCTTTCTTT